The 19 T cell receptor beta chains reported below all come from one sample, sequenced in a study. The sorted Tregs were CD4+CD25+CD127-/low cells. Via MiXCR, TCRdb re-called the 5' RACE reads, giving one row per CDR3 protein. Of around 10,000 distinct CDR3 sequences detected, around a quarter appear once; the ten largest clones hold around 3%. Material for sequencing was Tregs sorted from a lymph node. These receptors all stem from a female donor with breast cancer.

This clonotype is classed as medium-sized. The rearrangement links TRBV19 to TRBJ1-1, with TRBD1 matching 8 bases. The CDR3 length is 12 residues. The V segment lost 3 bases and the J segment 7 bases; nucleotides outside the gene matches: 1. The V gene's germline CDR1 is LNHDA and CDR2 SQIVND (reference sequence). CDR3 in amino acids: CASSIGQGEAFF. The CDR3 region has the DNA TGTGCCAGTAGTATCGGACAGGGTGAAGCTTTCTTT.

The sample holds a few counts of this clonotype. This chain links TRBV24-1 with TRBJ2-7; 7 bases are shared with TRBD1. Germline V gives CDR1 KGHDR, CDR2 SFDVKD. V was pared by 4 bases and J by 6 bases, with 8 bases of the junction left unmatched. The CDR3 has 14 residues. The DNA for the CDR3 is TGTGCCACCAGTGACCTACGGACAGGATTCGAGCAGTACTTC. It yields the protein CATSDLRTGFEQYF.

This clonotype came up many times. This chain joins TRBV2 and TRBJ1-5, with D maybe TRBD1 (6 bases). Germline-derived CDR1 and CDR2 are SNHLY and FYNNEI. CDR3 length: 13 amino acids. V lost 7 bases and J 5 bases, leaving 12 bases between the germline ends. This chain's CDR3 is CASNRAGDQPQHF. The CDR3 DNA reads TGTGCCAGCAACAGGGCGGGTGATCAGCCCCAGCATTTT.

This clonotype was observed many times. The junction departs from germline at one end; a sequencing error may be responsible. The V gene is TRBV11-2, the J gene TRBJ1-6; D ambiguous. Germline loops: CDR1 SGHAT, CDR2 FQNNGV. There are 14 residues in the CDR3. This chain's CDR3 is CAGSSDDANSPLHF. DNA for the CDR3: TGTGCCGGCAGCTCAGACGACGCTAATTCACCCCTCCACTTT. The full variable domain, in which reference TRBV11-2 and TRBJ1-6 provide the parts outside the CDR3, is EAGVAQSPRYKIIEKRQSVAFWCNPISGHATLYWYQQILGQGPKLLIQFQNNGVVDDSQLPKDRFSAERLKGVDSTLKIQPAKLEDSAVYLCAGSSDDANSPLHFGNGTRLTVT.

This clonotype was counted only a few times. V is TRBV3-1 and J is TRBJ1-5; maybe TRBD1 (5 bases). The CDR3 sequence is 15 residues long. Trimming took off 0 bases at V and 4 bases at J, with 10 bases between the two ends. CDR1 LGHDT and CDR2 YNNKEL come from the germline V gene (reference sequence). The CDR3 loop reads CASSQDWGSNQPQHF. CDR3 nucleotides: TGTGCCAGCAGCCAAGATTGGGGGTCTAATCAGCCCCAGCATTTT.

Comments on this clonotype: This could be a read error, since a much larger clone is one nucleotide away. The conserved final phenylalanine or tryptophan is absent from the CDR3, which likely points to a read error. The chain recombines TRBV29-1 with TRBJ2-1; no definite D call. Germline V lookup: CDR1 SQVTM, CDR2 ANQGSEA. The CDR3 is 13 amino acids. Trimming shortened V by 6 bases and J by 1 base, and 10 bases separated the two germline ends. CDR3 DNA sequence: TGCAGCGTCGGTTTTATGTCCTACAATGAGCAGTTCGTC. This codes for CSVGFMSYNEQFV.

This clonotype was seen ten or more times. The J gene is TRBJ2-1, the V gene TRBV3-1; D call uncertain. CDR1 LGHDT and CDR2 YNNKEL come from the germline V gene (reference sequence). There are 11 residues in the CDR3. Trimming left V 1 base short and J 15 bases short, with 10 bases between. The CDR3 loop is CASSQGGMGFF. In nucleotides, the CDR3 is TGTGCCAGCAGCCAAGGGGGAATGGGGTTCTTC.

This clonotype came up once. The chain joins TRBV7-6 to TRBJ1-1, with D uncertain. V lost 5 bases to trimming and J lost 1 base, with 17 bases between them. This CDR3 is 16 amino acids long. Per the germline V gene, CDR1 is SGHVS and CDR2 is FNYEAQ. The CDR3 sequence is CASSPRHGRRNTEAFF. The CDR3 DNA reads as TGTGCCAGCAGCCCCCGACACGGACGTAGGAACACTGAAGCTTTCTTT. The full variable domain, in which reference TRBV7-6 and TRBJ1-1 provide the parts outside the CDR3, is GAGVSQSPRYKVTKRGQDVALRCDPISGHVSLYWYRQALGQGPEFLTYFNYEAQQDKSGLPNDRFSAERPEGSISTLTIQRTEQRDSAMYRCASSPRHGRRNTEAFFGQGTRLTVV.

A few counts support this clonotype. The chain couples TRBV6-5 to TRBJ2-3, with D uncertain. The CDR3 extends over 13 amino acids. With 4 bases removed from V and 2 bases from J, the gap between germline ends came to 7 bases. The V gene's germline CDR1 is MNHEY and CDR2 SVGAGI. In nucleotides, the CDR3 is TGTGCCAGCAGTTTCGGCCACACAGATACGCAGTATTTT. Protein: CASSFGHTDTQYF.

Comments on this clonotype: A much larger clone differs from this one at a single base, so this may be a read error. The rearrangement uses TRBV11-3 and TRBJ1-1, with D possibly being TRBD1 (5 bases). Germline V gene sequence: CDR1 SGHNT, CDR2 YENEEA. The CDR3 loop spans 13 amino acids. Between the trimmed V and J ends, which lost 3 bases and 7 bases, there was a span of 12 bases. In DNA form, the CDR3 reads TGTGCCAGCAGCTTGGGGACGTTGGGTGAAGCTTTCTTT. Translated, it gives CASSLGTLGEAFF.

This clonotype was counted a single time. V is TRBV9 and J is TRBJ2-1; D is undetermined. The CDR3 contains 13 residues. V was cut by 2 bases and J by 6 bases, with 9 bases left in between. Looked up from germline, CDR1 is SGDLS and CDR2 is YYNGEE. CDR3 region: CASSVEVSNEQFF. CDR3 nucleotide sequence: TGTGCCAGCAGCGTTGAAGTCAGCAATGAGCAGTTCTTC.

On this clonotype: This may be a read error, as it is one base from a much larger clone. This chain connects TRBV19 to TRBJ1-5; 7 positions agree with TRBD1. V lost 9 bases and J lost 4; bases outside the gene matches: 6. The CDR3 has 13 amino acids. CDR1 is LNHDA, CDR2 SQIVND, per germline (reference sequence). CDR3 coding DNA: TGTGCCAGCAACGGCAGGGGGAATCAGCCCCAGCATTTT. Translating gives CASNGRGNQPQHF.

This clonotype is labeled as medium-sized. This chain joins TRBV3-1 and TRBJ2-1; 14 nucleotides match TRBD2. CDR3 length: 18 amino acids. V trimming: 3 bases; J trimming: 5 bases; junction bases outside the gene matches: 9. Germline-derived CDR1 and CDR2 are LGHDT and YNNKEL (reference sequence). The CDR3 region has the DNA TGTGCCAGCAGCCATCCAGGGACTAGCGGGAGTTTCGACAATGAGCAGTTCTTC. Translated, it gives CASSHPGTSGSFDNEQFF.

This clonotype was seen many times. The V call is TRBV6-6, the J call TRBJ2-1, with 7 bases lining up with TRBD2. Per the germline V gene, CDR1 is MNHNY and CDR2 is SVGAGI (reference sequence). V shed 0 bases, J shed 8 bases, and the junction held 10 bases outside the gene matches. The CDR3 is 16 residues long. The CDR3, as DNA: TGTGCCAGCAGTTACTCGATTTCTAGCGGTAGGGATGAGCAGTTCTTC. This translates into CASSYSISSGRDEQFF.

By sample fraction, this clonotype is medium-sized. The V and J genes are TRBV3-1 and TRBJ2-7, with D hard to call. This CDR3 is built from 14 residues. V was pared by 1 base and J by 6 bases, with 13 bases between. Germline loops: CDR1 LGHDT, CDR2 YNNKEL (reference sequence). The CDR3 DNA sequence: TGTGCCAGCAGCCAAGGTGGGCAGGCCCTCGAGCAGTACTTC. It translates to CASSQGGQALEQYF.

Notes on this clonotype: With a much larger clone just one base away, this may be a read error. The chain links TRBV11-2 to TRBJ2-3, with D unresolved. The CDR3 extends over 17 amino acids. CDR1 is SGHAT and CDR2 is FQNNGV in the germline V gene. V lost 0 bases and J 0 bases, leaving 13 bases between the germline ends. CDR3 sequence reads: CASSLDWRTYSTDTQYF. The CDR3 DNA reads TGTGCCAGCAGCTTAGATTGGCGGACGTATAGCACAGATACGCAGTATTTT.

By share of the sample, this clonotype is medium-sized. The chain joins TRBV11-2 to TRBJ2-2; possibly TRBD1 or TRBD2 for D (5 bases each). CDR3 length: 15 residues. V shed 5 bases and J shed 6 bases, with 16 bases lying between them. Germline-derived CDR1 and CDR2 are SGHAT and FQNNGV. Here the CDR3 reads CASSPGAKASGELFF. The CDR3 nucleotides are TGTGCCAGCAGCCCCGGGGCCAAGGCGTCCGGGGAGCTGTTTTTT.

This clonotype was picked up a small number of times. Written as DNA, the CDR3 is TGTGCCAGCAGTTACTGGACAGGACTTACCACAGATACGCAGTATTTT. Amino acid sequence: CASSYWTGLTTDTQYF. The chain carries TRBV6-5 and TRBJ2-3; 7 nucleotides align to TRBD1. The CDR3 has 16 amino acids. V dropped 1 base and J dropped 2; count of bases not matched to a gene: 6. Germline V CDR1 and CDR2: MNHEY, SVGAGI.

This clonotype is classed as medium-sized. The chain uses TRBV14 and TRBJ2-1; 12 bases are shared with TRBD1. The CDR3 is made up of 14 amino acids. The germline gives CDR1 SGHDN, CDR2 FVKESK. V shed 3 bases and J 9 bases; nucleotides not matched to a gene: 3. The CDR3 region has the DNA TGTGCCAGCAGCCAGGGACAGGGGGCAAGTGAGCAGTTCTTC. Its translation: CASSQGQGASEQFF.